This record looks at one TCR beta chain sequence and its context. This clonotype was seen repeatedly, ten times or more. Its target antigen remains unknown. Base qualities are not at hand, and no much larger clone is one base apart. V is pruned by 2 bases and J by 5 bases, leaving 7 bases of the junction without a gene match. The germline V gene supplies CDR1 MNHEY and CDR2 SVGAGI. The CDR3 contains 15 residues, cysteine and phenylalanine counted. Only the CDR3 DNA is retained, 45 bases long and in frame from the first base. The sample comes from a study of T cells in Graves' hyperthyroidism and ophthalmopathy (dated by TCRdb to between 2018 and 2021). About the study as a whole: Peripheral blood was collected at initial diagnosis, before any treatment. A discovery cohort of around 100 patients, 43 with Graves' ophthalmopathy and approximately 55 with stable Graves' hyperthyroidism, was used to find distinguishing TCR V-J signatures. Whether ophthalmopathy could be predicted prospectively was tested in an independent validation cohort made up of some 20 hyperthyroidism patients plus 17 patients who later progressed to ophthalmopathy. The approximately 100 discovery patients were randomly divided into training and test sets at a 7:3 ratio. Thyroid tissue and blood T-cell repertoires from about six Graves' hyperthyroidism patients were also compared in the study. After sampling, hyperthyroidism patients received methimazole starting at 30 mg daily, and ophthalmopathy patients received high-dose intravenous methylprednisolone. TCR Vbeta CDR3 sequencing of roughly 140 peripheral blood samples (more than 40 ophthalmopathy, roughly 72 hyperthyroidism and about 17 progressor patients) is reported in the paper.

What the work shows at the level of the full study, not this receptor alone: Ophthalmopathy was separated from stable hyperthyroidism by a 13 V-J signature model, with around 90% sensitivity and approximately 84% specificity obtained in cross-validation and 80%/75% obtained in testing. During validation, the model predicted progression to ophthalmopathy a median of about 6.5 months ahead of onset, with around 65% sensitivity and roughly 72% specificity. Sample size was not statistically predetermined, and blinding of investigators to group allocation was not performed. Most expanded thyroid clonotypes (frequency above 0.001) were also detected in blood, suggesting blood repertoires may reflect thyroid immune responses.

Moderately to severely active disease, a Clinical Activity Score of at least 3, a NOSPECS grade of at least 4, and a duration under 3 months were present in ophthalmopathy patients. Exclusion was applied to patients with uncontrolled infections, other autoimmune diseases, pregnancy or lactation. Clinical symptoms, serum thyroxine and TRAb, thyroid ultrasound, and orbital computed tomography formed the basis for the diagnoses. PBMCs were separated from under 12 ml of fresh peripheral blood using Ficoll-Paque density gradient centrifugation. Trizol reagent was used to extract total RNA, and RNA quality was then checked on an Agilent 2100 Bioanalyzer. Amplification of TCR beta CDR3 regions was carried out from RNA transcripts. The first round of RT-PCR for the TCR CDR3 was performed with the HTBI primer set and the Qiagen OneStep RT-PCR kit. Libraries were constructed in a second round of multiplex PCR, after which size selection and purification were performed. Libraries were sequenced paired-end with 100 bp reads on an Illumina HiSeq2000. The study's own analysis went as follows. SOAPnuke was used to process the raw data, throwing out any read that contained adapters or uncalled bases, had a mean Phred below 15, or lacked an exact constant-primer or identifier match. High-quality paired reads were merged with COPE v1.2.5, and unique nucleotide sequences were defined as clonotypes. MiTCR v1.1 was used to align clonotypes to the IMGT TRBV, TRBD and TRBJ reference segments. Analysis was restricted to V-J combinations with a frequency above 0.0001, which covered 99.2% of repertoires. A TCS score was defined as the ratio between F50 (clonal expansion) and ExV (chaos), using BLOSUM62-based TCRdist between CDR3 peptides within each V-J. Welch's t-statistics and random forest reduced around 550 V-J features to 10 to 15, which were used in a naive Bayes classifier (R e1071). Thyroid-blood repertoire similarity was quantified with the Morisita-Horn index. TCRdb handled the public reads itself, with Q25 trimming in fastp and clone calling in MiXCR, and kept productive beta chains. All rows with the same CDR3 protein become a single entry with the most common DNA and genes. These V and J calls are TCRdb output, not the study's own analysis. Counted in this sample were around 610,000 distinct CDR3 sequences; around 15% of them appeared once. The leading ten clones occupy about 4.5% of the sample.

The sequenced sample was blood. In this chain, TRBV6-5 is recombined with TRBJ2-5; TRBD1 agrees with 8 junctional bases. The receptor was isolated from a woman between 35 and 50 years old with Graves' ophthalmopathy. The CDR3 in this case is CASSYGAGGIETQYF. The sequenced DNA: TGTGCCAGCAGTTACGGGGCAGGGGGCATCGAGACCCAGTACTTC.